In its sample, the clone carrying this TCR beta chain was seen once. The data were obtained in a study of technical replicates of blood from several donors. Repertoires were generated with immunoSEQ multiplex PCR, while TCRdb's copy carries only in-frame clones and drops some. Among around 58,000 clones listed, around nine tenths were seen once. CDR3 length equals 14 residues. V lost 2 bases to trimming and J lost 5 bases, with 12 bases between them. Per germline, CDR1 ENHRY and CDR2 SYGVKD. V usage is TRBV10-3 and J usage is TRBJ1-2; D remains ambiguous. The TCR sequence derives from a human donor in good health. Some clones in this sample may be carry-over from other donors' samples. The sample was PBMCs. The CDR3 DNA reads as TGTGCCATCAGTGAGGGAACCTCGGGGTATGGCTACACCTTC. This encodes CAISEGTSGYGYTF.